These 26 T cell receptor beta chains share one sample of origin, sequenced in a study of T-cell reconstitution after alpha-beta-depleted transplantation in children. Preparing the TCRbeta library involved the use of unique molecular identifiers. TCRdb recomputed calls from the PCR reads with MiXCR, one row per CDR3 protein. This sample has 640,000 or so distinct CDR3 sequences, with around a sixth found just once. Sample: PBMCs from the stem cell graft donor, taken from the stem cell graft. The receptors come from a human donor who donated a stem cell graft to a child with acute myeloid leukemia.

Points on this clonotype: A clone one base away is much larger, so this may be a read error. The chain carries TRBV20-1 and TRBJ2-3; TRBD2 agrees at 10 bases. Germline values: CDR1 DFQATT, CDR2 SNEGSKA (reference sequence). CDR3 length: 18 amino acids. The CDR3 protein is CSARGAGGPHSSTDAQYF. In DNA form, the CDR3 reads TGCAGTGCTAGAGGAGCGGGGGGGCCCCACTCTAGCACAGATGCGCAGTATTTT.

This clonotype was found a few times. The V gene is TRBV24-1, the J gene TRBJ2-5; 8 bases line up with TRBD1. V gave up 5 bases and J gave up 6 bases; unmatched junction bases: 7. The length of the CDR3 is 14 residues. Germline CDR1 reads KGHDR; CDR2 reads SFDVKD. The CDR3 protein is CATSATGDGQTQYF. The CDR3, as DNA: TGTGCCACCAGTGCGACAGGGGACGGGCAGACCCAGTACTTC.

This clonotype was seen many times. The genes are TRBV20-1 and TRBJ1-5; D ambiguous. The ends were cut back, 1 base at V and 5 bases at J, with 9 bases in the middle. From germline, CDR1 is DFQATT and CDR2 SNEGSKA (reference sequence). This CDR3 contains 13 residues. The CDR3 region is CSARGGVYQPQHF. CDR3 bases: TGCAGTGCTAGAGGGGGAGTTTATCAGCCCCAGCATTTT.

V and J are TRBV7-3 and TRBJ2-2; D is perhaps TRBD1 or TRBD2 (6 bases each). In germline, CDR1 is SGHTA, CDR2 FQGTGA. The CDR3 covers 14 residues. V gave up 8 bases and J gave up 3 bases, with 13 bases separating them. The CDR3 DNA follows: TGTGCCAGCTCGGGGGCAGGGGACACCGGGGAGCTGTTTTTT. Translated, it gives CASSGAGDTGELFF.

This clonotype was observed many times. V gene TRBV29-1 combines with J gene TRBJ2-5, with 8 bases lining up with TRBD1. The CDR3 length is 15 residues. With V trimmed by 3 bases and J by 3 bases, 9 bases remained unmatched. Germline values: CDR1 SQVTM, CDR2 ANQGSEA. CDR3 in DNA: TGCAGCGTTGAGGGCAGGGGGCGATGGAAAGAGACCCAGTACTTC. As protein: CSVEGRGRWKETQYF. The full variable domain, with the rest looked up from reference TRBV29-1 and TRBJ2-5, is SAVISQKPSRDICQRGTSLTIQCQVDSQVTMMFWYRQQPGQSLTLIATANQGSEATYESGFVIDKFPISRPNLTFSTLTVSNMSPEDSSIYLCSVEGRGRWKETQYFGPGTRLLVL.

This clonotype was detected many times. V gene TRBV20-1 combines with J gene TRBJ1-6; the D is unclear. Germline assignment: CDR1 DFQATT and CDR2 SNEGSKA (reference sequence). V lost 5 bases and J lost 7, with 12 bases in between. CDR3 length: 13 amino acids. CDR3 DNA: TGCAGTGCTGCCTCAAAGGGCAATTCACCCCTCCACTTT. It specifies CSAASKGNSPLHF.

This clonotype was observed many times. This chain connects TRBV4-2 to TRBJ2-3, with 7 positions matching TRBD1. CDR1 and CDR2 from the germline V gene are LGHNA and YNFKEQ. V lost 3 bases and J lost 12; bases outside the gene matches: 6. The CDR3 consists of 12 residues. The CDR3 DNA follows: TGTGCCAGCAGCCACGCTAGAGGGGGCCAGTATTTT. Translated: CASSHARGGQYF.

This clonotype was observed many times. Here the CDR3 DNA reads TGCAGCGTTGGGGACCTTAACACCGGGGAGCTGTTTTTT. Translating gives CSVGDLNTGELFF. The rearrangement uses TRBV29-1 and TRBJ2-2, with D perhaps TRBD1 or TRBD2 (5 bases each). The CDR3 runs 13 residues. Germline V gene data show CDR1 as SQVTM and CDR2 as ANQGSEA. V was clipped by 4 bases and J by 2 bases, with 8 bases between them.

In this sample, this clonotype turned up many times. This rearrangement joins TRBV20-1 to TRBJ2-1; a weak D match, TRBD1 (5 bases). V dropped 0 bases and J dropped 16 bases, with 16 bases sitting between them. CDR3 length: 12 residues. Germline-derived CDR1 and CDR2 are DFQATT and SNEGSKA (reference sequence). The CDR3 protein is CSARDQAGPPFF. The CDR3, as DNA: TGCAGTGCTAGAGATCAGGCAGGGCCCCCTTTCTTC.

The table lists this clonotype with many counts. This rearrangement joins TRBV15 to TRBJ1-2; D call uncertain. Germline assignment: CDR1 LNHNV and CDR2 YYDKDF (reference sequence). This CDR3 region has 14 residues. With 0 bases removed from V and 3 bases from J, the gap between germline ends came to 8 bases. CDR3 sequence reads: CATSREGWDYGYTF. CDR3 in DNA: TGTGCCACCAGCAGAGAGGGGTGGGACTATGGCTACACCTTC.

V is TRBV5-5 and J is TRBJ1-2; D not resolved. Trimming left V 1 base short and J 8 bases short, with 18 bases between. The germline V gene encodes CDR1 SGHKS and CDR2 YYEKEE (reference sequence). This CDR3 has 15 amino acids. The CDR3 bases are TGTGCCAGCAGCTTGAATCCGGGAAGTATCCTCGGCTACACCTTC. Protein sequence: CASSLNPGSILGYTF.

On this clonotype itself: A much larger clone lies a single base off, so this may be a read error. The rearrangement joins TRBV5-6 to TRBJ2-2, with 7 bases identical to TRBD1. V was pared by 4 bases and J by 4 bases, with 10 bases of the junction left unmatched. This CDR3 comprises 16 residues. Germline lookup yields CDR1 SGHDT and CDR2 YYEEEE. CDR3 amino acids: CASSLTGEWTTGELFF. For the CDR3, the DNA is TGTGCCAGCAGCCTTACAGGGGAGTGGACCACCGGGGAGCTGTTTTTT.

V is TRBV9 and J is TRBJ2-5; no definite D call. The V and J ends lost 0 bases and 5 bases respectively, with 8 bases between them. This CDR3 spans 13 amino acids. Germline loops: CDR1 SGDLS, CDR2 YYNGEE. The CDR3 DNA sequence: TGTGCCAGCAGCGTAGGCAAGGAGGAGACCCAGTACTTC. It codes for CASSVGKEETQYF.

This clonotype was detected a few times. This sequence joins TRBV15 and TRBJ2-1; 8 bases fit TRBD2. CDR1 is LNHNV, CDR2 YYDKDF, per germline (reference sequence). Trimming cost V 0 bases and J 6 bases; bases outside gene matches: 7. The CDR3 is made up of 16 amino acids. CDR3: CATSRETGGGSNEQFF. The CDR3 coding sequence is TGTGCCACCAGCAGAGAGACGGGGGGGGGATCCAATGAGCAGTTCTTC.

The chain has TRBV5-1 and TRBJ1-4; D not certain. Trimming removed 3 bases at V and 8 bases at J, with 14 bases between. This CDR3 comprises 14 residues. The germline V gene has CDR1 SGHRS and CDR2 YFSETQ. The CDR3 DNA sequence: TGCGCCAGCAGCTCCTCCTCTCCTGGCGAAAAACTGTTTTTT. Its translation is CASSSSSPGEKLFF.

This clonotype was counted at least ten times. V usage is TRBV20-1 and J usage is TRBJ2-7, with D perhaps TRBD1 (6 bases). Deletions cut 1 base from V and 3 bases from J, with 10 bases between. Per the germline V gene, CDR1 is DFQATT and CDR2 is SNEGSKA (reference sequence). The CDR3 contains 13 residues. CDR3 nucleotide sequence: TGCAGTGCTAGAGTCGGACAGAGCTACGAGCAGTACTTC. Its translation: CSARVGQSYEQYF.

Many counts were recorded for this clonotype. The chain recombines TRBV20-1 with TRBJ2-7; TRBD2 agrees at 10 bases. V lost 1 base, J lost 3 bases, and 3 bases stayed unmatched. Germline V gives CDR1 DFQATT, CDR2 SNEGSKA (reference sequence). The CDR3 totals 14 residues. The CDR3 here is CSARVRTSGYEQYF. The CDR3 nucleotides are TGCAGTGCTAGAGTTCGGACTAGCGGCTACGAGCAGTACTTC.

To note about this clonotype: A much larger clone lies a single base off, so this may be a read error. Written as DNA, the CDR3 is TGCTGTGCTAGAGATAGGGCTCAGGTCTACGCCTATGGTCAGCAGTACTTC. Its protein is CCARDRAQVYAYGQQYF. The rearrangement joins TRBV20-1 to TRBJ2-7; no reliable D call. The CDR3 consists of 17 residues. The germline CDR1 and CDR2 sequences are DFQATT and SNEGSKA (reference sequence).

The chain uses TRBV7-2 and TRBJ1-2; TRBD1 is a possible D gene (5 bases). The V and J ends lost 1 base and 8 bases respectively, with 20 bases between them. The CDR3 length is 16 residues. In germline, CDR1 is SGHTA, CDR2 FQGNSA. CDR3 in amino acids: CASSLVVSFLTGGYTF. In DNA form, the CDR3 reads TGTGCCAGCAGCTTAGTAGTCTCCTTCCTCACAGGCGGCTACACCTTC.

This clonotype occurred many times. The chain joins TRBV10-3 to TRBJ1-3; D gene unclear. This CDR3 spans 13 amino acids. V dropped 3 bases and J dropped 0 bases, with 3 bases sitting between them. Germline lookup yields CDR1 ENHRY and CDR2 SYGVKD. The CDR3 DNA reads TGTGCCATCAGTGACAGCTCTGGAAACACCATATATTTT. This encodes CAISDSSGNTIYF.

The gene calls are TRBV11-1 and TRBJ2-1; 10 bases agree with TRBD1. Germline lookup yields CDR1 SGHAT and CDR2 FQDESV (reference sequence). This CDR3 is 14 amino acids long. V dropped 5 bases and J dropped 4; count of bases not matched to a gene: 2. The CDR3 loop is CASSDRGRYNEQFF. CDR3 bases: TGTGCCAGCAGCGACAGGGGGCGATACAATGAGCAGTTCTTC. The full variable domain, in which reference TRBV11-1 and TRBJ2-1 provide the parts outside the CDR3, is EAEVAQSPRYKITEKSQAVAFWCDPISGHATLYWYRQILGQGPELLVQFQDESVVDDSQLPKDRFSAERLKGVDSTLKIQPAELGDSAMYLCASSDRGRYNEQFFGPGTRLTVL.

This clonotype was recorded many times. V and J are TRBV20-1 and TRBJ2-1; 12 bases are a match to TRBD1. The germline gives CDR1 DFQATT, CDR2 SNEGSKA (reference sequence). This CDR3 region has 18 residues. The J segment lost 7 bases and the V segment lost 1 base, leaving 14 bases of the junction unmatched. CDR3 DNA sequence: TGCAGTGCTAGAGTCCTGGGACAGGGGGCCGCGGGTTGGAATGAGCAGTTCTTC. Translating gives CSARVLGQGAAGWNEQFF.

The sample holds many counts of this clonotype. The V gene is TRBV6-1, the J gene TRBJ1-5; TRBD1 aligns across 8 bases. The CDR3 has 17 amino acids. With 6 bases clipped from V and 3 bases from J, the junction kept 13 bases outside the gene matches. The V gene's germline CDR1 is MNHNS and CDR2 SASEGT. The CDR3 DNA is TGTGCCAGCAGGCCTTATTCCCAGGGGGCACACAATCAGCCCCAGCATTTT. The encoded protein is CASRPYSQGAHNQPQHF.

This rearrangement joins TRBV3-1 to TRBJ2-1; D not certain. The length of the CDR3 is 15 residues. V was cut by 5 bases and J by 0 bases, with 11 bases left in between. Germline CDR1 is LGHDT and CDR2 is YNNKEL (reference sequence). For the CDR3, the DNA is TGTGCCAGCAGCTCGGAAGCAGACTCCTACAATGAGCAGTTCTTC. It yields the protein CASSSEADSYNEQFF.

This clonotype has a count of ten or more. The CDR3 coding sequence is TGCAGTGCTTATGGACAGAACCCAACCTACAATCAGCCCCAGCATTTT. It specifies CSAYGQNPTYNQPQHF. The chain joins TRBV20-1 to TRBJ1-5, with D maybe TRBD1 (6 bases). Per the germline V gene, CDR1 is DFQATT and CDR2 is SNEGSKA (reference sequence). Trimming took off 5 bases at V and 3 bases at J, with 20 bases between the two ends. CDR3 length: 16 amino acids.

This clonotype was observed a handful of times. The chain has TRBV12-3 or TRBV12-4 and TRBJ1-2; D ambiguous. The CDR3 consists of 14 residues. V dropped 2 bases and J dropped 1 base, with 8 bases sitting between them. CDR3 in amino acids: CASSLMMLNYGYTF. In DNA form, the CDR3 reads TGTGCCAGCAGTTTAATGATGCTTAACTATGGCTACACCTTC.